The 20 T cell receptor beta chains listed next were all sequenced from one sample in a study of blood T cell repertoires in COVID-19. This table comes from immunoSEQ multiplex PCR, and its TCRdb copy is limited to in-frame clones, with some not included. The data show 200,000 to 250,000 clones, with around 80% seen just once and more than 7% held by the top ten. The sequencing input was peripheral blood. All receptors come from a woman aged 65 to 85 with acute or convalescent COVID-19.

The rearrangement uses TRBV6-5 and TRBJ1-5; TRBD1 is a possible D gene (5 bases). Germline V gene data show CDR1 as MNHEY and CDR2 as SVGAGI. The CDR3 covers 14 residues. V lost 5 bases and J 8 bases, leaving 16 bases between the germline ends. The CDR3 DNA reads TGTGCCAGCAGTCTACAGGTTCAGAAAGAGCCCCAGCATTTT. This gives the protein CASSLQVQKEPQHF.

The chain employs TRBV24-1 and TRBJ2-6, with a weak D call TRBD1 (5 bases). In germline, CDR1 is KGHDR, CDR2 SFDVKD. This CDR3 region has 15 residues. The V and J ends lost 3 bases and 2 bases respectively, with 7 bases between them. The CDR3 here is CATSDTRAGANVLTF. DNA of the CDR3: TGTGCCACCAGTGATACCAGGGCTGGGGCCAACGTCCTGACTTTC.

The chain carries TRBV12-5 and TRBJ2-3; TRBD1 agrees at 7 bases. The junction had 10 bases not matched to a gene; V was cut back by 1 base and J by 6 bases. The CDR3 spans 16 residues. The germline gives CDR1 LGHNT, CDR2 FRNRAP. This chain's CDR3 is CASGLGLQGRGDTQYF. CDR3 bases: TGTGCTAGTGGTTTGGGCCTACAGGGGAGAGGCGATACGCAGTATTTT. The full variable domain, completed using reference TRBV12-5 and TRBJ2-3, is DARVTQTPRHKVTEMGQEVTMRCQPILGHNTVFWYRQTMMQGLELLAYFRNRAPLDDSGMPKDRFSAEMPDATLATLKIQPSEPRDSAVYFCASGLGLQGRGDTQYFGPGTRLTVL.

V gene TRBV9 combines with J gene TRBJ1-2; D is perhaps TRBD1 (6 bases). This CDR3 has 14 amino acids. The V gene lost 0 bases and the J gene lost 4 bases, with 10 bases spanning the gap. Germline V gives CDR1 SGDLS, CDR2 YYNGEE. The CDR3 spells CASSVGGGLYGYTF. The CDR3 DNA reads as TGTGCCAGCAGCGTAGGGGGGGGCCTCTATGGCTACACCTTC.

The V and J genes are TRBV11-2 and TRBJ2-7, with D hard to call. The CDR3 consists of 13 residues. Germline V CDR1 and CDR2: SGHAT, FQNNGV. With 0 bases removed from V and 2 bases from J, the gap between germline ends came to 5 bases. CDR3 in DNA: TGTGCCAGCAGCTTAGACAGGACCTACGAGCAGTACTTC. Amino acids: CASSLDRTYEQYF.

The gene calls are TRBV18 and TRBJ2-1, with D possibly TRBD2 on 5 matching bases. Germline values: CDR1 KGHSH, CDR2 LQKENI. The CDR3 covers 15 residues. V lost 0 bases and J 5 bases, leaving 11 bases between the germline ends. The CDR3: CASSPPPGLDNEQFF. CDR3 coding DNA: TGTGCCAGCTCACCACCCCCCGGACTTGACAATGAGCAGTTCTTC.

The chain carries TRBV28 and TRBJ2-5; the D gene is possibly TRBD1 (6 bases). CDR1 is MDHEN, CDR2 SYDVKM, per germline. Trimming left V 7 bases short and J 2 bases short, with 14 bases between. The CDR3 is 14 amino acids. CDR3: CASNSRTAQETQYF. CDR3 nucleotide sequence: TGTGCCAGCAATTCCCGGACAGCTCAAGAGACCCAGTACTTC. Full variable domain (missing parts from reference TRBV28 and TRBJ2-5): DVKVTQSSRYLVKRTGEKVFLECVQDMDHENMFWYRQDPGLGLRLIYFSYDVKMKEKGDIPEGYSVSREKKERFSLILESASTNQTSMYLCASNSRTAQETQYFGPGTRLLVL.

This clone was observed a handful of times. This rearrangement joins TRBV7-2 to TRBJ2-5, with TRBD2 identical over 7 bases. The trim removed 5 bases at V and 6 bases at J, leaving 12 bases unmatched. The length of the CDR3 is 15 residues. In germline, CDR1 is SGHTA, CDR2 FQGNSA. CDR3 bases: TGTGCCAGCAGCGGAAAAAGCGGGGCCGGTAAGACCCAGTACTTC. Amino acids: CASSGKSGAGKTQYF.

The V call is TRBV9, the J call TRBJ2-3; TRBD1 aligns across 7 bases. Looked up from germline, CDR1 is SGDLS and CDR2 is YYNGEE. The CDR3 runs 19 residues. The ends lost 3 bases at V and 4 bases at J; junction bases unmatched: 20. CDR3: CASSGRQGLRGVSSDTQYF. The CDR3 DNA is TGTGCCAGCAGCGGAAGACAGGGTTTGAGGGGAGTAAGTTCAGATACGCAGTATTTT.

The CDR3 sequence: CASSDRQGWDTQYF. The DNA for the CDR3 is TGTGCCAGCAGTGACAGGCAGGGATGGGATACGCAGTATTTT. This rearrangement joins TRBV2 to TRBJ2-3, with a weak D call TRBD1 (5 bases). The CDR3 is made up of 14 amino acids. Looked up from germline, CDR1 is SNHLY and CDR2 is FYNNEI. Between the trimmed V and J ends, which lost 3 bases and 6 bases, there was a span of 13 bases.

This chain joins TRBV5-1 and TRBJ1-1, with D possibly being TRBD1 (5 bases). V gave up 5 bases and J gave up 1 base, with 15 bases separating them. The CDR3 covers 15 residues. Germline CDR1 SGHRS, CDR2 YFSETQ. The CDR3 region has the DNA TGCGCCAGCAGTTTAATAGGGGCCACGAACACTGAAGCTTTCTTT. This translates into CASSLIGATNTEAFF.

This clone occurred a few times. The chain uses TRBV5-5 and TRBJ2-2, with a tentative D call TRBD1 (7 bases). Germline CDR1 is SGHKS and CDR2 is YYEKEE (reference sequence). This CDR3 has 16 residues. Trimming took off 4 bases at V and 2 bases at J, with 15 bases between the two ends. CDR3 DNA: TGTGCCAGCAGCCTTTCAGGGGGGCCCAACACCGGGGAGCTGTTTTTT. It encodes CASSLSGGPNTGELFF. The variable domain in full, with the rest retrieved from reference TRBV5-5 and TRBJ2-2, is DAGVTQSPTHLIKTRGQQVTLRCSPISGHKSVSWYQQVLGQGPQFIFQYYEKEERGRGNFPDRFSARQFPNYSSELNVNALLLGDSALYLCASSLSGGPNTGELFFGEGSRLTVL.

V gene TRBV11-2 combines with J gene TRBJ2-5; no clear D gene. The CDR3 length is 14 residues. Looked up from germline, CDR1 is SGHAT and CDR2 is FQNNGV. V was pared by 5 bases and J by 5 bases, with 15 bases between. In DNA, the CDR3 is TGTGCCAGCAGCCAAACCGGGTCAAAGGAGACCCAGTACTTC. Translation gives CASSQTGSKETQYF.

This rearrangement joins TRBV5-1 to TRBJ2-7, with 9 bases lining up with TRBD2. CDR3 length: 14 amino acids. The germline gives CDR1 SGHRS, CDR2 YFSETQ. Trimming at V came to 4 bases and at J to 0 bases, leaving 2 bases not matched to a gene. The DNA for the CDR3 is TGCGCCAGCAGCCAGACTAGCGGCTCCTACGAGCAGTACTTC. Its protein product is CASSQTSGSYEQYF. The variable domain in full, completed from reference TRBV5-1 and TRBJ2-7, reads KAGVTQTPRYLIKTRGQQVTLSCSPISGHRSVSWYQQTPGQGLQFLFEYFSETQRNKGNFPGRFSGRQFSNSRSEMNVSTLELGDSALYLCASSQTSGSYEQYFGPGTRLTVT.

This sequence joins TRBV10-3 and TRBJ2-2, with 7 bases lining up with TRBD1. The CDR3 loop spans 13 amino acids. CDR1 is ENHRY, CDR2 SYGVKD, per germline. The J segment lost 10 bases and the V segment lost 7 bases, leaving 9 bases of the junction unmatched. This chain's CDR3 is CAITPGQEQELFF. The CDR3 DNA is TGTGCCATCACACCTGGACAGGAGCAGGAGCTGTTTTTT.

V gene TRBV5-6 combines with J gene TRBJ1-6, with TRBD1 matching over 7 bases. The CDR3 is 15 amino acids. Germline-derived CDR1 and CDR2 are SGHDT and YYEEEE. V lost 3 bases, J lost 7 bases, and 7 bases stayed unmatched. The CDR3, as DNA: TGTGCCAGCAGCTCCTACGACAGGGTGAATTCACCCCTCCACTTT. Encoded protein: CASSSYDRVNSPLHF.

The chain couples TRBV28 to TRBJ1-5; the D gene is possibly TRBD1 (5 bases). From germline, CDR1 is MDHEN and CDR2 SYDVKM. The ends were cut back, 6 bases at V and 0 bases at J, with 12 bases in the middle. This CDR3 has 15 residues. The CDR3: CASSSDRNSNQPQHF. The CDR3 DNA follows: TGTGCCAGCAGCTCTGACAGAAATAGCAATCAGCCCCAGCATTTT.

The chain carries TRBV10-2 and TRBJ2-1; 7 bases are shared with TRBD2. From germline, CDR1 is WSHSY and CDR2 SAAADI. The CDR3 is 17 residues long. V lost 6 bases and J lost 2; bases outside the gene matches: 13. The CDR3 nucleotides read TGCGCCAGCAGGGATTGGGAAACTAGCGTCGCCTACAATGAGCAGTTCTTC. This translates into CASRDWETSVAYNEQFF.

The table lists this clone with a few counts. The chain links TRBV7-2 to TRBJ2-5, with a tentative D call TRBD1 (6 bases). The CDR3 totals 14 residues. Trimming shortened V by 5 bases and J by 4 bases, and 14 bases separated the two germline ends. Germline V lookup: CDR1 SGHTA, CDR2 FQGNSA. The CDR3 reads CASSGSWGPETQYF. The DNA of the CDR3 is TGTGCCAGCAGCGGGAGTTGGGGGCCAGAGACCCAGTACTTC. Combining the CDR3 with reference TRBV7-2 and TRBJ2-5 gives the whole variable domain GAGVSQSPSNKVTEKGKDVELRCDPISGHTALYWYRQSLGQGLEFLIYFQGNSAPDKSGLPSDRFSAERTGGSVSTLTIQRTQQEDSAVYLCASSGSWGPETQYFGPGTRLLVL.

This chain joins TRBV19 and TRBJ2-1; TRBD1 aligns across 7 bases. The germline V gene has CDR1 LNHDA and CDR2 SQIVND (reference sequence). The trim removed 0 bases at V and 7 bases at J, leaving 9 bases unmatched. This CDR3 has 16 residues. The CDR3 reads CASSIDSTGKRNEQFF. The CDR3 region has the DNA TGTGCCAGTAGTATAGACTCGACAGGGAAACGGAATGAGCAGTTCTTC.